This T cell receptor beta chain originates from a study of beta chain features in type 1 diabetes. What was sequenced were expressed TCRB transcripts, since all of the isolated RNA had been reverse transcribed. Assay: immunoSEQ multiplex PCR; the TCRdb copy retains only in-frame clones and omits some. The sample contains about 270,000 clones, 13% to 15% of which appear only once. This clone showed up just a few times. The CDR3 covers 14 residues. The germline CDR1 and CDR2 sequences are SGHNT and YYREEE (reference sequence). V gave up 4 bases and J gave up 0 bases, with 7 bases separating them. This chain links TRBV5-4 with TRBJ1-4, with a tentative D call TRBD1 (5 bases). The origin of this receptor is a middle-aged woman in good health. The specimen sequenced was naive CD4+ T cells from blood. Here the CDR3 reads CASSGGATNEKLFF. The CDR3 bases are TGTGCCAGCAGCGGAGGGGCAACTAATGAAAAACTGTTTTTT.